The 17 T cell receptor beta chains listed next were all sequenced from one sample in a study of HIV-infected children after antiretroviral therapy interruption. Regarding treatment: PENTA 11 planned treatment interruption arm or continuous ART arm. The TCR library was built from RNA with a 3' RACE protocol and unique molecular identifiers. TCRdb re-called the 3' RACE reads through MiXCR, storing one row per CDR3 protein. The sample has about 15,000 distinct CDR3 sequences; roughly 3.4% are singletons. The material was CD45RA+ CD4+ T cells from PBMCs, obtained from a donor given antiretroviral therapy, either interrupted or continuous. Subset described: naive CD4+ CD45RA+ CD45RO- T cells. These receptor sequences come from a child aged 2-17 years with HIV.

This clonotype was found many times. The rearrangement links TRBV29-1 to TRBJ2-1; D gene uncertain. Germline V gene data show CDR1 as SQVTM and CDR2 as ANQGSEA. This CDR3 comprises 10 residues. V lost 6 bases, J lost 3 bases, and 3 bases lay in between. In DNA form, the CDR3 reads TGCAGCGTCAACTACAATGAGCAGTTCTTC. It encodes CSVNYNEQFF.

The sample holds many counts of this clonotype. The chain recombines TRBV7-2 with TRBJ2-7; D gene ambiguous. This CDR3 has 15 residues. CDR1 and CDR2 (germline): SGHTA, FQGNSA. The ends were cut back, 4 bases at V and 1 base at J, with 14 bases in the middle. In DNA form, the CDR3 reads TGTGCCAGCAGCTCTCCCCCAAGGGCGTCCTACGAGCAGTACTTC. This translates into CASSSPPRASYEQYF.

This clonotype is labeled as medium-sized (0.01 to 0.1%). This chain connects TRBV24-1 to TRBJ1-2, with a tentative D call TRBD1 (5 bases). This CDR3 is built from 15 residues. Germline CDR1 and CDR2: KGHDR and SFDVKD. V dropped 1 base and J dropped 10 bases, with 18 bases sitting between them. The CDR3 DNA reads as TGTGCCACCAGTGATTTCGGGACCTATATGGGAGACTACACCTTC. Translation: CATSDFGTYMGDYTF.

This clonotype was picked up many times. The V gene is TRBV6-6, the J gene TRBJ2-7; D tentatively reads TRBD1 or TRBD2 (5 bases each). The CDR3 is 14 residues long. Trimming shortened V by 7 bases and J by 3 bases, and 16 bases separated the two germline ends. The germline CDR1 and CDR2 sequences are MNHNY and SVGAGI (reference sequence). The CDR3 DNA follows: TGTGCCAGCATTCCGGGACCCCCCGACTACGAGCAGTACTTC. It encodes CASIPGPPDYEQYF.

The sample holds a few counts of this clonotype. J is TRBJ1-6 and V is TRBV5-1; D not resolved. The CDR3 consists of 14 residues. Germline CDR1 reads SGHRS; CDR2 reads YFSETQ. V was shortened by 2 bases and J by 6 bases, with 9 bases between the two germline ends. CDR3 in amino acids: CASSLDGLNSPLHF. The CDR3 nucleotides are TGCGCCAGCAGCTTAGACGGACTTAATTCACCCCTCCACTTT.

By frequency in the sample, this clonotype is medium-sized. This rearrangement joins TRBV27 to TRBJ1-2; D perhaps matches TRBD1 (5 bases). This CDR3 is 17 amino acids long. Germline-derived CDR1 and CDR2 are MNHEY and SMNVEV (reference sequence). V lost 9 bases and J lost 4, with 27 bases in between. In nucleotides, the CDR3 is TGTGCCAGTAGGGGCCGGTTCGACAGAGGGAATACCTATGGCTACACCTTC. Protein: CASRGRFDRGNTYGYTF.

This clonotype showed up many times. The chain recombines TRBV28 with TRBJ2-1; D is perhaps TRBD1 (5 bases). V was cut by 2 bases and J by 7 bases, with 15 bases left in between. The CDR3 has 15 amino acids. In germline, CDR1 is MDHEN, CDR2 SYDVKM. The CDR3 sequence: CASSLQGGGGNEQFF. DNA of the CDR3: TGTGCCAGCAGTTTACAGGGTGGCGGTGGAAATGAGCAGTTCTTC. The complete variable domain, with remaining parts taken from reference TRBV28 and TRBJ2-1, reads DVKVTQSSRYLVKRTGEKVFLECVQDMDHENMFWYRQDPGLGLRLIYFSYDVKMKEKGDIPEGYSVSREKKERFSLILESASTNQTSMYLCASSLQGGGGNEQFFGPGTRLTVL.

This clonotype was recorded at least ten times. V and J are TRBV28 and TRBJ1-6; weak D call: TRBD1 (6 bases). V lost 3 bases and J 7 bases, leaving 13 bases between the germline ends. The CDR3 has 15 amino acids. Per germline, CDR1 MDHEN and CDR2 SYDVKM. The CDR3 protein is CASSFPGQNNSPLHF. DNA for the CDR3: TGTGCCAGCAGTTTCCCCGGACAGAACAATTCACCCCTCCACTTT.

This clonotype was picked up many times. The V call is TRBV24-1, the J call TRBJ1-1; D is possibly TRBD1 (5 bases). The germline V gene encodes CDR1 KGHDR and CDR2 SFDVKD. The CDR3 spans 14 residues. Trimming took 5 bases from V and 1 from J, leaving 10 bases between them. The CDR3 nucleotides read TGTGCCACCAGTGGCACGACAGAGAACACTGAAGCTTTCTTT. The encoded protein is CATSGTTENTEAFF.

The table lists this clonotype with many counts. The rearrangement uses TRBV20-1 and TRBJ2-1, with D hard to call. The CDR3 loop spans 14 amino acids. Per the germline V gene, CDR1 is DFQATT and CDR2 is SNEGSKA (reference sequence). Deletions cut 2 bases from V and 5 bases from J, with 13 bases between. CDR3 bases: TGCAGTGCTAGAACGATAGTCAGCCACAATGAGCAGTTCTTC. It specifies CSARTIVSHNEQFF.

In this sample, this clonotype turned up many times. CDR3 bases: TGTGCCAGTAGGTCGCGGACAGGGTGGGCCGGGGAGCTGTTTTTT. Its translation is CASRSRTGWAGELFF. The J gene is TRBJ2-2, the V gene TRBV19, with TRBD1 identical over 8 bases. The V and J ends lost 6 bases and 6 bases, in that order; junction bases with no gene match: 9. The germline CDR1 and CDR2 sequences are LNHDA and SQIVND (reference sequence). The length of the CDR3 is 15 residues.

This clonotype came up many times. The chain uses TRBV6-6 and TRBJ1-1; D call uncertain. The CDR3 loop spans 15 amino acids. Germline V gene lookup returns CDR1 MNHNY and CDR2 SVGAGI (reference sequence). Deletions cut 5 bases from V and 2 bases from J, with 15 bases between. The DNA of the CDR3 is TGTGCCAGCAGTCTGAGTTTTTGGTCAAACACTGAAGCTTTCTTT. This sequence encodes CASSLSFWSNTEAFF.

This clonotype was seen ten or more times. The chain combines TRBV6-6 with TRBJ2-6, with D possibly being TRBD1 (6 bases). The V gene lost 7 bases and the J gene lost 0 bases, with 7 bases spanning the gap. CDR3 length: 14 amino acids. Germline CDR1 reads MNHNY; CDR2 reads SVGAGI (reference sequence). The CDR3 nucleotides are TGTGCCAGCATACAGGGCTCTGGGGCCAACGTCCTGACTTTC. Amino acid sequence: CASIQGSGANVLTF.

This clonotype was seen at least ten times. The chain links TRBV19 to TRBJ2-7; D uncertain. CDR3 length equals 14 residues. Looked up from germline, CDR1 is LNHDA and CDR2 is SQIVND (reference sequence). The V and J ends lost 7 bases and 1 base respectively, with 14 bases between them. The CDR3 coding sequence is TGTGCCAGTAAGGAAGTGGGCAGATCCTACGAGCAGTACTTC. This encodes CASKEVGRSYEQYF.

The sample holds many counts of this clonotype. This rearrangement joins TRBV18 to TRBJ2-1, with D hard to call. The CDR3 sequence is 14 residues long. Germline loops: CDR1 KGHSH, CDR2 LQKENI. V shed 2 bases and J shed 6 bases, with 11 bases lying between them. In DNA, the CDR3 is TGTGCCAGCTCACCAATTGAAGGTCTCAATGAGCAGTTCTTC. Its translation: CASSPIEGLNEQFF.

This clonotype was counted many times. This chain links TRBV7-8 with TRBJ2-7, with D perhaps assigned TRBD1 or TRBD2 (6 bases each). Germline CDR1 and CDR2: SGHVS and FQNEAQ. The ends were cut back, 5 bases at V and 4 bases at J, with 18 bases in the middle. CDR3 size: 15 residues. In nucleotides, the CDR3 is TGTGCCAGCAGCCTAGGGGGGACGGAAGTTTACGAGCAGTACTTC. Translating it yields CASSLGGTEVYEQYF.

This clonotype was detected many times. CDR3 sequence (DNA): TGTGCCAGCAGCTTGGTCAGGGGAGATGGCTACACCTTC. Protein product: CASSLVRGDGYTF. This chain links TRBV11-2 with TRBJ1-2; possible D gene TRBD1, 6 bases. This CDR3 is 13 amino acids long. V lost 3 bases to trimming and J lost 6 bases, with 11 bases between them. From germline, CDR1 is SGHAT and CDR2 FQNNGV.